This TCR beta chain emerged from a study of shared clonotypes between healthy human individuals. Sequenced by immunoSEQ multiplex PCR; TCRdb stores in-frame clones only, minus some. The sample contains approximately 480,000 clones, around 79% of which appear only once. The CDR3 runs to 14 residues. From germline, CDR1 is SQVTM and CDR2 ANQGSEA. V was pared by 4 bases and J by 0 bases, with 10 bases between. Notes on this clone: A read error is the likely source, as a far larger clone sits one nucleotide away. Distinct nucleotide sequences in the sample also encode this CDR3.

The V call is TRBV29-1, the J call TRBJ1-5, with D uncertain. Sequencing was done on a sample of PBMCs. This TCR was recovered from a woman aged 40 to 55 in good health. Some clones in this sample may be carry-over from other donors' samples. CDR3 region: CSVGEQYSNQPQHF. CDR3 DNA: TGCAGCGTTGGGGAGCAATATAGCAATCAGCCCCAGCATTTT.